Following are 24 T cell receptor beta chains from one sample sequenced in a study of blood T cell repertoires in COVID-19. Profiling relied on immunoSEQ multiplex PCR, and the TCRdb table lists in-frame clones only, not all of them. The sample shows about 73,000 clones, 65% to 90% of them seen only once. Sequences were obtained from peripheral blood. All receptors derive from a woman aged 60-75 years with acute or convalescent COVID-19.

This clone was seen a handful of times. CDR3 coding DNA: TGCGCCAGCAGCTTGGGGACAGGGGCCCAAGGTGAAGCTTTCTTT. Encoded protein: CASSLGTGAQGEAFF. This chain links TRBV5-1 with TRBJ1-1; TRBD1 aligns across 9 bases. Trimming at V came to 0 bases and at J to 7 bases, leaving 7 bases not matched to a gene. Germline V lookup: CDR1 SGHRS, CDR2 YFSETQ. CDR3 size: 15 residues.

The rearrangement links TRBV4-2 to TRBJ2-1; D is possibly TRBD2 (5 bases). This CDR3 region has 15 residues. V lost 2 bases and J lost 1, with 9 bases in between. From germline, CDR1 is LGHNA and CDR2 YNFKEQ. CDR3 amino acids: CASSQLAPSYNEQFF. CDR3 sequence (DNA): TGTGCCAGCAGCCAATTAGCGCCGTCCTACAATGAGCAGTTCTTC.

V usage is TRBV5-8 and J usage is TRBJ1-1; D possibly corresponds to TRBD1 (5 bases). V was clipped by 7 bases and J by 4 bases, with 23 bases between them. This CDR3 spans 16 amino acids. Germline CDR1 is SGHTS and CDR2 is YDEGEE. The CDR3 DNA sequence: TGTGCCAGCTCCATCACGGGGGGTGGGTTTCCCACTGAAGCTTTCTTT. It is translated as CASSITGGGFPTEAFF.

V and J are TRBV6-5 and TRBJ2-7, with D perhaps matching TRBD2 (6 bases). The CDR3 loop spans 13 amino acids. From germline, CDR1 is MNHEY and CDR2 SVGAGI. Between the trimmed V and J ends, which lost 6 bases and 3 bases, there was a span of 12 bases. In DNA form, the CDR3 reads TGTGCCAGCAGACCCTACGGGGGCTACGAGCAGTACTTC. The encoded protein is CASRPYGGYEQYF.

The chain links TRBV5-6 to TRBJ1-2, with 10 bases matching TRBD1. V gave up 4 bases and J gave up 0 bases; unmatched junction bases: 15. Germline CDR1 and CDR2: SGHDT and YYEEEE. The CDR3 spans 19 residues. CDR3 in amino acids: CASSPLVGTGDHSNYGYTF. In DNA, the CDR3 is TGTGCCAGCAGCCCCCTTGTTGGGACAGGGGATCACTCTAACTATGGCTACACCTTC.

The CDR3: CASSLEGAMVAFF. CDR3 sequence (DNA): TGTGCCAGCAGTTTGGAAGGGGCAATGGTAGCTTTCTTT. The chain couples TRBV12-3 or TRBV12-4 to TRBJ1-1; TRBD1 might be the D (5 bases). This CDR3 comprises 13 residues. Between the trimmed V and J ends, which lost 3 bases and 10 bases, there was a span of 15 bases.

J is TRBJ1-1 and V is TRBV5-1; D not certain. CDR1 and CDR2 (germline): SGHRS, YFSETQ. CDR3 length equals 15 residues. V gave up 0 bases and J gave up 0 bases, with 9 bases separating them. The DNA of the CDR3 is TGCGCCAGCAGCTTGGACGACTTCATGAACACTGAAGCTTTCTTT. Protein product: CASSLDDFMNTEAFF. Filled out from reference TRBV5-1 and TRBJ1-1, the complete variable domain reads KAGVTQTPRYLIKTRGQQVTLSCSPISGHRSVSWYQQTPGQGLQFLFEYFSETQRNKGNFPGRFSGRQFSNSRSEMNVSTLELGDSALYLCASSLDDFMNTEAFFGQGTRLTVV.

The rearrangement links TRBV3-1 (or the pseudogene TRBV3-2) to TRBJ1-1; tentative D call: TRBD1 (5 bases). Trimming stripped 1 base from V and 4 bases from J, with 13 bases between. The CDR3 runs to 15 residues. From germline, CDR1 is LGHDT and CDR2 YNNKEL (reference sequence). CDR3 coding DNA: TGTGCCAGCAGCCAAGTGGGGGAGGGGATCACTGAAGCTTTCTTT. Its protein product is CASSQVGEGITEAFF.

The rearrangement links TRBV7-6 to TRBJ1-3; 9 nucleotides line up with TRBD1. The V segment lost 4 bases and the J segment 9 bases; nucleotides outside the gene matches: 10. Germline V gene data show CDR1 as SGHVS and CDR2 as FNYEAQ. The CDR3 consists of 15 residues. CDR3 DNA: TGTGCCAGCAGCTCCGCCGGGACAGGGTTTGGCACCATATATTTT. It yields the protein CASSSAGTGFGTIYF.

This chain uses TRBV6-6 with TRBJ2-1; the match to TRBD1 covers 10 bases. This CDR3 is 17 amino acids long. Germline V gives CDR1 MNHNY, CDR2 SVGAGI (reference sequence). V gave up 5 bases and J gave up 1 base; unmatched junction bases: 8. The CDR3 DNA sequence: TGTGCCAGCAGTCCCGGGACAGGGGTCATTTCCTACAATGAGCAGTTCTTC. The encoded protein is CASSPGTGVISYNEQFF.

The chain couples TRBV7-2 to TRBJ2-5; 15 bases map to TRBD2. CDR1 is SGHTA and CDR2 is FQGNSA in the germline V gene. After removal of 1 base from V and 2 bases from J, the junction contained 8 bases not matched to a gene. The CDR3 runs to 19 residues. DNA of the CDR3: TGTGCCAGCAGCTTAGTCCCGGGACTAGCGGGGGGCCTACAAGAGACCCAGTACTTC. Translated, it gives CASSLVPGLAGGLQETQYF.

V is TRBV29-1 and J is TRBJ2-1, with 10 positions matching TRBD2. V was pared by 2 bases and J by 1 base, with 11 bases of the junction left unmatched. Looked up from germline, CDR1 is SQVTM and CDR2 is ANQGSEA. The CDR3 is 18 amino acids. This chain's CDR3 is CSVEFLAGATFSYNEQFF. The CDR3 region has the DNA TGCAGCGTTGAATTCCTAGCGGGGGCCACCTTTTCCTACAATGAGCAGTTCTTC.

Concerning this clone: Other DNA sequences within the sample encode an identical CDR3. The rearrangement joins TRBV27 to TRBJ1-2; TRBD1 is a possible D gene (5 bases). V was cut by 2 bases and J by 1 base, with 5 bases left in between. The CDR3 runs 13 residues. Per germline, CDR1 MNHEY and CDR2 SMNVEV (reference sequence). CDR3 region: CASSLDSNYGYTF. CDR3 bases: TGTGCCAGCAGTTTAGACAGTAACTATGGCTACACCTTC.

The rearrangement joins TRBV4-2 to TRBJ1-3, with TRBD1 matching over 8 bases. The length of the CDR3 is 16 residues. Losses at the gene ends were 1 base for V and 0 bases for J; bases not matched to a gene: 2. The germline V gene has CDR1 LGHNA and CDR2 YNFKEQ. The CDR3 spells CASSQVDRASGNTIYF. CDR3 sequence (DNA): TGTGCCAGCAGCCAAGTGGACAGGGCCTCTGGAAACACCATATATTTT.

The V gene is TRBV24-1, the J gene TRBJ1-5; 7 positions agree with TRBD1. Germline values: CDR1 KGHDR, CDR2 SFDVKD. The V gene end was trimmed by 4 bases and the J gene end by 2 bases; junction bases not matched to a gene: 7. This CDR3 is 16 amino acids long. CDR3 bases: TGTGCCACCAGTGACTGGGACAGCAAACGCAATCAGCCCCAGCATTTT. This translates into CATSDWDSKRNQPQHF.

V gene TRBV4-2 combines with J gene TRBJ1-3; 9 nucleotides align to TRBD1. CDR3 length equals 17 residues. V lost 5 bases, J lost 1 base, and 9 bases stayed unmatched. In germline, CDR1 is LGHNA, CDR2 YNFKEQ. CDR3 sequence (DNA): TGTGCCAGCAGCAATGGGGACAGGGAACCGTCTGGAAACACCATATATTTT. Protein sequence: CASSNGDREPSGNTIYF.

The V call is TRBV7-2, the J call TRBJ2-1; D uncertain. Germline V gene data show CDR1 as SGHTA and CDR2 as FQGNSA. There are 14 residues in the CDR3. V shed 7 bases and J shed 4 bases, with 14 bases lying between them. CDR3 DNA: TGTGCCAGCAACCCCAAGCCGGGTTACAATGAGCAGTTCTTC. Its protein is CASNPKPGYNEQFF.

The CDR3 DNA is TGTGCCAGCTCACCTAATGGATCGGGGGACTATGGCTACACCTTC. Translating it yields CASSPNGSGDYGYTF. V usage is TRBV18 and J usage is TRBJ1-2, with D maybe TRBD1 (5 bases). The CDR3 is 15 amino acids. Germline V gene lookup returns CDR1 KGHSH and CDR2 LQKENI. The V end was cut by 3 bases, the J end by 3 bases, with 14 bases between.

V is TRBV24-1 and J is TRBJ2-2; unclear D gene. This CDR3 has 12 amino acids. V was shortened by 5 bases and J by 3 bases, with 3 bases between the two germline ends. Germline V lookup: CDR1 KGHDR, CDR2 SFDVKD. The CDR3 DNA is TGTGCCACCAGTGCCGACACCGGGGAGCTGTTTTTT. Amino acids: CATSADTGELFF.

This sequence joins TRBV2 and TRBJ1-1; D gene unclear. This CDR3 contains 12 residues. V was clipped by 3 bases and J by 7 bases, with 9 bases between them. The V gene's germline CDR1 is SNHLY and CDR2 FYNNEI. Here the CDR3 DNA reads TGTGCCAGCAGTGATCCGGGTATTGAAGCTTTCTTT. It is translated as CASSDPGIEAFF.

V usage is TRBV6-5 and J usage is TRBJ1-1, with 7 bases lining up with TRBD1. Germline V gene data show CDR1 as MNHEY and CDR2 as SVGAGI. V was pared by 5 bases and J by 3 bases, with 3 bases of the junction left unmatched. This CDR3 spans 13 amino acids. The CDR3 region is CASSITGDTEAFF. The CDR3 coding sequence is TGTGCCAGCAGTATAACAGGGGACACTGAAGCTTTCTTT.

The gene calls are TRBV11-2 and TRBJ1-1; D is unclear. This CDR3 comprises 15 residues. The ends were cut back, 2 bases at V and 1 base at J, with 11 bases in the middle. In germline, CDR1 is SGHAT, CDR2 FQNNGV. As DNA, the CDR3 is TGTGCCAGCAGCTTACAATCGTACGGGAACACTGAAGCTTTCTTT. This translates into CASSLQSYGNTEAFF.

This chain uses TRBV24-1 with TRBJ2-7; tentative D call: TRBD1 (6 bases). CDR3 length: 16 residues. The V gene lost 4 bases and the J gene lost 7 bases, with 22 bases spanning the gap. Germline assignment: CDR1 KGHDR and CDR2 SFDVKD. The CDR3 DNA reads as TGTGCCACCAGTGACCCGAACGCTTCGGACAGATTTGAGCAGTACTTC. Translation: CATSDPNASDRFEQYF.

The V gene is TRBV19, the J gene TRBJ1-5, with D tentatively TRBD1 (5 bases). CDR3 length equals 15 residues. Trimming removed 8 bases at V and 2 bases at J, with 16 bases between. Per germline, CDR1 LNHDA and CDR2 SQIVND (reference sequence). CDR3 amino acids: CASSGGAWGNQPQHF. The CDR3 bases are TGTGCCAGTTCAGGAGGGGCGTGGGGCAATCAGCCCCAGCATTTT.